The rows below give T cell receptor beta chains drawn from one sample of a study of response to subunit inactivated influenza vaccine. TCRdb processed the RT-PCR reads anew with MiXCR; each CDR3 protein has one entry. This sample carries about 620,000 distinct CDR3 sequences, roughly 12% of them seen once, and the ten largest clones take roughly 10%. The source was PBMCs from blood, collected on the day of vaccination. The source of these receptors is a man over 45 who received an inactivated influenza vaccine. Each CDR3 is given with its conserved first and last residue. D genes are given only for firm matches. Clone size, where shown, is once, few, many, or a class for clones that have expanded.

j_gene: TRBJ1-2; v_gene: TRBV20-1; d_gene: .; abundance: many; CDR3aa: CSATGTRYGYTF; CDR3nt: TGCAGTGCGACCGGGACGCGGTATGGCTACACCTTC
j_gene: TRBJ1-3; v_gene: TRBV9; d_gene: .; abundance: few; CDR3aa: CASSVDPGAGNTIYF; CDR3nt: TGTGCCAGCAGCGTAGACCCCGGGGCCGGAAACACCATATATTTT
j_gene: TRBJ2-2; v_gene: TRBV24-1; d_gene: TRBD1; abundance: few; CDR3aa: CATSDSQGKVISGELFF; CDR3nt: TGTGCCACCAGTGATTCACAGGGGAAAGTCATAAGCGGGGAGCTGTTTTTT
j_gene: TRBJ2-5; v_gene: TRBV10-2; d_gene: TRBD1; abundance: .; CDR3aa: CASSEAYKGAETQYF; CDR3nt: TGCGCCAGCAGTGAGGCCTATAAGGGGGCGGAGACCCAGTACTTC
j_gene: TRBJ1-2; v_gene: TRBV7-2; d_gene: .; abundance: many; CDR3aa: CASSPGDYGYTF; CDR3nt: TGTGCCAGCAGCCCCGGGGACTATGGCTACACCTTC
j_gene: TRBJ2-7; v_gene: TRBV29-1; d_gene: TRBD1; abundance: .; CDR3aa: CSVAPGQGEYEQYF; CDR3nt: TGCAGCGTGGCGCCGGGACAGGGAGAATACGAGCAGTACTTC
j_gene: TRBJ1-2; v_gene: TRBV7-2; d_gene: .; abundance: few; CDR3aa: CASSVDGNYGYTF; CDR3nt: TGTGCCAGCAGTGTGGACGGGAACTATGGCTACACCTTC
j_gene: TRBJ2-3; v_gene: TRBV5-1; d_gene: TRBD2; abundance: many; CDR3aa: CASSLASGGDTQYF; CDR3nt: TGTGCCAGCAGCTTAGCTAGCGGGGGTGATACGCAGTATTTT
j_gene: TRBJ2-7; v_gene: TRBV15; d_gene: .; abundance: few; CDR3aa: CATALGGSSYEQYF; CDR3nt: TGTGCCACTGCCCTTGGAGGCAGTTCCTACGAGCAGTACTTC
j_gene: TRBJ1-5; v_gene: TRBV12-3/TRBV12-4; d_gene: .; abundance: .; CDR3aa: CASSRPGGPQHF; CDR3nt: TGTGCCAGCAGTCGCCCGGGGGGGCCCCAGCATTTT
j_gene: TRBJ2-3; v_gene: TRBV10-3; d_gene: TRBD2; abundance: .; CDR3aa: CAISESSGGRARDTQYF; CDR3nt: TGTGCCATCAGTGAGTCTAGTGGCGGGAGGGCCAGAGATACGCAGTATTTT
j_gene: TRBJ2-5; v_gene: TRBV27; d_gene: .; abundance: many; CDR3aa: CASSSRAGVYVTQYF; CDR3nt: TGTGCCAGCAGTTCCAGGGCAGGGGTCTATGTGACCCAGTACTTC
j_gene: TRBJ1-1; v_gene: TRBV6-2/TRBV6-3; d_gene: .; abundance: few; CDR3aa: CASSPRVAAEAFF; CDR3nt: TGTGCCAGCAGTCCCCGGGTGGCAGCTGAAGCTTTCTTT
j_gene: TRBJ2-7; v_gene: TRBV4-1; d_gene: TRBD2; abundance: .; CDR3aa: CASSRGGGGLAGNPGSYEQYF; CDR3nt: TGCGCCAGCAGCCGAGGAGGCGGGGGACTAGCGGGGAATCCAGGGTCCTACGAGCAGTACTTC
j_gene: TRBJ1-3; v_gene: TRBV7-2; d_gene: .; abundance: .; CDR3aa: CASSLEARITGNTIYF; CDR3nt: TGTGCCAGCAGCTTAGAGGCCAGAATCACTGGAAACACCATATATTTT
j_gene: TRBJ2-7; v_gene: TRBV6-2/TRBV6-3; d_gene: TRBD2; abundance: many; CDR3aa: CASSRGLAGVFDEQYF; CDR3nt: TGTGCCAGCTCCCGCGGGCTAGCGGGAGTGTTTGACGAGCAGTACTTC
j_gene: TRBJ2-1; v_gene: TRBV4-2; d_gene: .; abundance: .; CDR3aa: CASSQDSALNEQFF; CDR3nt: TGTGCCAGCAGCCAAGATTCCGCCCTAAATGAGCAGTTCTTC
j_gene: TRBJ2-7; v_gene: TRBV7-9; d_gene: TRBD2; abundance: .; CDR3aa: CASSPSLREGLYEQYF; CDR3nt: TGTGCCAGCAGCCCATCCCTGCGGGAGGGCCTCTACGAGCAGTACTTC
j_gene: TRBJ1-6; v_gene: TRBV5-1; d_gene: .; abundance: few; CDR3aa: CASSLTAQSPLHF; CDR3nt: TGCGCCAGCAGCTTGACTGCCCAATCACCCCTCCACTTT
j_gene: TRBJ1-1; v_gene: TRBV29-1; d_gene: TRBD1; abundance: many; CDR3aa: CSVVRDRGRQNTEAFF; CDR3nt: TGCAGCGTGGTCCGGGACAGGGGGCGGCAGAACACTGAAGCTTTCTTT
j_gene: TRBJ2-3; v_gene: TRBV12-3/TRBV12-4; d_gene: .; abundance: .; CDR3aa: CASTMGGIGQYF; CDR3nt: TGTGCCAGCACTATGGGCGGGATCGGGCAGTATTTT
j_gene: TRBJ2-5; v_gene: TRBV12-3/TRBV12-4; d_gene: .; abundance: once; CDR3aa: CASSLGQLLETQYF; CDR3nt: TGTGCCAGCAGTTTAGGGCAGCTCTTGGAGACCCAGTACTTC
j_gene: TRBJ1-6; v_gene: TRBV4-3; d_gene: .; abundance: once; CDR3aa: CASSQRSGTDNSPLHF; CDR3nt: TGCGCCAGCAGCCAGCGCTCGGGGACTGATAATTCACCCCTCCACTTT
j_gene: TRBJ1-6; v_gene: TRBV5-1; d_gene: TRBD1; abundance: many; CDR3aa: CASSPMTGGNSPLHF; CDR3nt: TGCGCCAGCAGCCCGATGACAGGGGGTAATTCACCCCTCCACTTT
j_gene: TRBJ2-7; v_gene: TRBV7-9; d_gene: .; abundance: .; CDR3aa: CASRGRSSYEQYF; CDR3nt: TGTGCCAGCAGGGGCAGGAGCTCCTACGAGCAGTACTTC
j_gene: TRBJ2-5; v_gene: TRBV5-4; d_gene: .; abundance: few; CDR3aa: CASSSGGTGETQYF; CDR3nt: TGTGCCAGCAGCTCTGGGGGTACTGGGGAGACCCAGTACTTC
j_gene: TRBJ2-7; v_gene: TRBV12-3/TRBV12-4; d_gene: TRBD2; abundance: many; CDR3aa: CASSFYGGSFYEQYF; CDR3nt: TGTGCCAGCAGTTTTTACGGGGGGTCTTTTTACGAGCAGTACTTC
j_gene: TRBJ2-5; v_gene: TRBV28; d_gene: TRBD2; abundance: .; CDR3aa: CASVSGRGETQYF; CDR3nt: TGTGCCAGCGTTTCCGGGAGGGGCGAGACCCAGTACTTC
j_gene: TRBJ2-7; v_gene: TRBV12-3/TRBV12-4; d_gene: .; abundance: .; CDR3aa: CASREPGGEQYF; CDR3nt: TGTGCCAGCAGAGAACCCGGGGGCGAGCAGTACTTC
j_gene: TRBJ2-1; v_gene: TRBV4-2; d_gene: TRBD2; abundance: many; CDR3aa: CASSQDLAGSYNEQFF; CDR3nt: TGTGCCAGCAGCCAGGATCTAGCGGGCTCCTACAATGAGCAGTTCTTC
j_gene: TRBJ2-3; v_gene: TRBV5-6; d_gene: TRBD2; abundance: .; CDR3aa: CASRLLGGPDTQYF; CDR3nt: TGTGCCAGCAGACTACTGGGAGGGCCAGATACGCAGTATTTT
j_gene: TRBJ2-5; v_gene: TRBV10-3; d_gene: TRBD1; abundance: few; CDR3aa: CAISEIGTGGETQYF; CDR3nt: TGTGCCATCAGTGAGATTGGGACAGGTGGAGAGACCCAGTACTTC
j_gene: TRBJ1-1; v_gene: TRBV5-6; d_gene: TRBD1; abundance: .; CDR3aa: CASSFRDRNEAFF; CDR3nt: TGTGCCAGCAGCTTCCGGGACAGAAATGAAGCTTTCTTT
j_gene: TRBJ2-3; v_gene: TRBV11-2; d_gene: .; abundance: many; CDR3aa: CASSLGLQGFGTDTQYF; CDR3nt: TGTGCCAGCAGCTTAGGATTACAGGGTTTTGGCACAGATACGCAGTATTTT
j_gene: TRBJ1-1; v_gene: TRBV27; d_gene: TRBD1; abundance: .; CDR3aa: CASSFSGTGVNTEAFF; CDR3nt: TGTGCCAGCAGTTTCTCCGGGACAGGAGTTAACACTGAAGCTTTCTTT
j_gene: TRBJ2-6; v_gene: TRBV4-2; d_gene: TRBD1; abundance: .; CDR3aa: CASSPNENRGSGANVLTF; CDR3nt: TGTGCCAGCAGCCCCAATGAAAACAGGGGCTCTGGGGCCAACGTCCTGACTTTC
j_gene: TRBJ2-5; v_gene: TRBV28; d_gene: TRBD1; abundance: few; CDR3aa: CATGQGPMETQYF; CDR3nt: TGTGCCACGGGACAGGGGCCCATGGAGACCCAGTACTTC
j_gene: TRBJ2-7; v_gene: TRBV10-3; d_gene: TRBD1; abundance: .; CDR3aa: CAMAGQGNEQYF; CDR3nt: TGTGCCATGGCGGGACAGGGGAACGAGCAGTACTTC
j_gene: TRBJ2-2; v_gene: TRBV12-3/TRBV12-4; d_gene: TRBD2; abundance: many; CDR3aa: CASSSRTGLAGITNTGELFF; CDR3nt: TGTGCCAGCAGTTCCCGTACCGGACTAGCGGGGATTACGAACACCGGGGAGCTGTTTTTT
j_gene: TRBJ2-2; v_gene: TRBV6-1; d_gene: TRBD2; abundance: .; CDR3aa: CASSSTGGSNTGELFF; CDR3nt: TGTGCCAGCAGCTCGACGGGGGGGTCAAACACCGGGGAGCTGTTTTTT
j_gene: TRBJ2-7; v_gene: TRBV5-1; d_gene: TRBD1; abundance: .; CDR3aa: CASSHQEGQGVLEQYF; CDR3nt: TGCGCCAGCAGCCATCAGGAGGGACAGGGGGTTCTTGAGCAGTACTTC
j_gene: TRBJ1-5; v_gene: TRBV30; d_gene: .; abundance: .; CDR3aa: CAWSVASSGNQPQHF; CDR3nt: TGTGCCTGGAGTGTAGCGAGTTCGGGCAATCAGCCCCAGCATTTT
j_gene: TRBJ2-1; v_gene: TRBV4-2; d_gene: TRBD2; abundance: few; CDR3aa: CASSDRTSGGLSSYNEQFF; CDR3nt: TGTGCCAGCAGCGACCGGACTAGCGGGGGGCTAAGCTCCTACAATGAGCAGTTCTTC
j_gene: TRBJ2-2; v_gene: TRBV6-1; d_gene: TRBD1; abundance: many; CDR3aa: CASSGRTGDPGELFF; CDR3nt: TGTGCCAGCAGTGGACGGACAGGGGATCCCGGGGAGCTGTTTTTT
j_gene: TRBJ1-5; v_gene: TRBV10-3; d_gene: .; abundance: once; CDR3aa: CAISAGVNQPQHF; CDR3nt: TGTGCCATCAGTGCAGGGGTTAATCAGCCCCAGCATTTT
j_gene: TRBJ2-1; v_gene: TRBV24-1; d_gene: .; abundance: few; CDR3aa: CATSDLRDVGNEQFF; CDR3nt: TGTGCCACCAGTGATTTGCGGGACGTGGGCAATGAGCAGTTCTTC
j_gene: TRBJ2-7; v_gene: TRBV20-1; d_gene: .; abundance: few; CDR3aa: CSASDSSYEQYF; CDR3nt: TGCAGTGCTTCGGACAGTTCCTACGAGCAGTACTTC
j_gene: TRBJ2-5; v_gene: TRBV20-1; d_gene: .; abundance: .; CDR3aa: CSATKQGLQETQYF; CDR3nt: TGCAGTGCTACCAAACAGGGTCTTCAAGAGACCCAGTACTTC
j_gene: TRBJ2-3; v_gene: TRBV5-1; d_gene: .; abundance: few; CDR3aa: CASSLGQDPSTDTQYF; CDR3nt: TGCGCCAGCAGCTTGGGACAAGACCCTAGCACAGATACGCAGTATTTT
j_gene: TRBJ1-4; v_gene: TRBV4-3; d_gene: TRBD1; abundance: few; CDR3aa: CASSQTAGGHEKLFF; CDR3nt: TGCGCCAGCAGCCAAACGGCAGGGGGGCATGAAAAACTGTTTTTT